This T cell receptor (beta chain) was recorded in a study of cytomegalovirus exposure and HLA in healthy donors. The CDR3 contains 15 residues. Trimming cost V 1 base and J 2 bases; bases outside gene matches: 3. Germline-derived CDR1 and CDR2 are SGHRS and YFSETQ. This PCR relied on a set of 60 Vbeta primers and 13 Jbeta primers. TCRdb keeps only in-frame clones here, not all; method: immunoSEQ multiplex PCR. The sample holds 90,000 to 120,000 clones, 65% to 75% seen once. The sample comprised PBMCs. The J gene is TRBJ2-1, the V gene TRBV5-1; 7 positions match TRBD1. The clonotype comes from a man in his forties in good health and CMV-seropositive. The CDR3 reads CASSLRDSPYNEQFF. The CDR3 DNA is TGCGCCAGCAGCTTGAGGGACAGCCCCTACAATGAGCAGTTCTTC.